This T cell receptor beta chain came from a study of blood T cell repertoires in COVID-19. Study as a whole: Sites across the United States, Italy and Spain contributed samples from acute and convalescent COVID-19.

Under the authors' procedure: Estimation of nucleated cell counts relied on the amplification of reference gene primers. The table came from immunoSEQ multiplex PCR; TCRdb's copy has only in-frame clones and leaves some out. The V and J calls and clone size are taken from that table; D and trimming were inferred from the DNA. Among approximately 12,000 clones listed, about 83% were seen once. CDR1 and CDR2 (germline): SGDLS, YYNGEE. The CDR3 is made up of 22 amino acids. V lost 4 bases to trimming and J lost 4 bases; unmatched junction nucleotides: 25. The chain has TRBV9 and TRBJ2-5; TRBD2 matches at 13 bases. The specimen sequenced was peripheral blood. The sequence derives from a man aged 35 to 55 with active or convalescent COVID-19. The CDR3 region is CASSILTGFGLAGAPLGETQYF. CDR3 sequence (DNA): TGTGCCAGCAGCATTCTGACAGGATTCGGACTAGCGGGGGCCCCGCTCGGAGAGACCCAGTACTTC.